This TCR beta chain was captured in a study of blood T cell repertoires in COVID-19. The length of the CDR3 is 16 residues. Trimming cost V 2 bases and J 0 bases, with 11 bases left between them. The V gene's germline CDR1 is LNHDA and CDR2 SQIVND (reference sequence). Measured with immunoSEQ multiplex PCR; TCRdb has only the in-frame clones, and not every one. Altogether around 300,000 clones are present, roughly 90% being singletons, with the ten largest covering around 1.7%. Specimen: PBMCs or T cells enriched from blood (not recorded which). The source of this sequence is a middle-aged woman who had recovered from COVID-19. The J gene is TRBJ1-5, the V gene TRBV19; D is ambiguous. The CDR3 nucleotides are TGTGCCAGTAGTATATTTGCAGGCTATAGCAATCAGCCCCAGCATTTT. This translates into CASSIFAGYSNQPQHF.